Reported below is one TCR beta chain. Its target is not known. The sample originates from a study of cytomegalovirus exposure and HLA in healthy donors. Study-level findings and limits: Under in vitro conditions, a few CMV-associated chains were confirmed as specific for CMV antigens. Immune exposure data for these donors was limited to CMV serostatus. Most TCRs appeared rarely, but some public TCRs recurred in many donors.

Use of 60 Vbeta and 13 Jbeta primers characterized the PCR. The table came from immunoSEQ multiplex PCR; TCRdb's copy has only in-frame clones and leaves some out. The sample yields 150,000 to 180,000 clones, about three quarters seen once. The length of the CDR3 is 12 residues. The germline V gene encodes CDR1 MNHEY and CDR2 SVGAGI. The junction had 3 bases not matched to a gene; V was cut back by 5 bases and J by 5 bases. Healthy bone marrow donors supplied every sample. The sequence derives from a woman aged 40 to 49 in good health and CMV-seronegative. V usage is TRBV6-5 and J usage is TRBJ2-7, with 7 positions matching TRBD1. The sample comprised PBMCs. Here the CDR3 reads CASSTQGNEQYF. The CDR3 DNA sequence: TGTGCCAGCAGTACACAGGGGAACGAGCAGTACTTC.